The rows below give T cell receptor beta chains drawn from one sample of a study of cytomegalovirus exposure and HLA in healthy donors. TCRdb keeps only in-frame clones here, not all; method: immunoSEQ multiplex PCR. The sample includes about 100,000 clones, 79% of them seen just once. Sequencing used PBMCs. The receptors stem from a female donor in good health and CMV-seropositive. Each CDR3 is given with its conserved first and last residue. Fields, in order: V gene, clone size, D gene, J gene, CDR3 DNA, CDR3 protein. The D gene is left open where the match is weak. Part of the rows lack a size; the others show once, few, many or a class for expanded clones.

V gene: TRBV6-1
clone size: .
D gene: TRBD1
J gene: TRBJ2-3
CDR3 DNA: TGTGCCAGCAGTGATGGACAGGGCAATACGCAGTATTTT
CDR3 protein: CASSDGQGNTQYF

V gene: TRBV14
clone size: .
D gene: .
J gene: TRBJ2-3
CDR3 DNA: TGTGCCAGCAGCCAATTGGGACTCTTCACAGATACGCAGTATTTT
CDR3 protein: CASSQLGLFTDTQYF

V gene: TRBV18
clone size: .
D gene: .
J gene: TRBJ1-1
CDR3 DNA: TGTGCCAGCTCACTCAAGGAGGCCACAGGGTGGACTGAAGCTTTCTTT
CDR3 protein: CASSLKEATGWTEAFF

V gene: TRBV7-2
clone size: .
D gene: TRBD1
J gene: TRBJ1-2
CDR3 DNA: TGTGCCAGCAGCTCGCCGGGACAGGGAGCTAGAAACTATGGCTACACCTTC
CDR3 protein: CASSSPGQGARNYGYTF

V gene: TRBV30
clone size: .
D gene: .
J gene: TRBJ1-1
CDR3 DNA: TGTGCCTGGAGTGTCCACACCCAAACTGAAGCTTTCTTT
CDR3 protein: CAWSVHTQTEAFF

V gene: TRBV19
clone size: .
D gene: TRBD2
J gene: TRBJ2-1
CDR3 DNA: TGTGCCAGTAGCCGAGCGGGAGGGCCCTACAATGAGCAGTTCTTC
CDR3 protein: CASSRAGGPYNEQFF

V gene: TRBV27
clone size: .
D gene: TRBD2
J gene: TRBJ2-7
CDR3 DNA: TGTGCCAGCAGCTTGTCCCCTAGCGGGAGGGCCTACGAGCAGTACTTC
CDR3 protein: CASSLSPSGRAYEQYF

V gene: TRBV18
clone size: .
D gene: .
J gene: TRBJ1-1
CDR3 DNA: TGTGCCAGCTCACCAGGACAGACTGAAGCTTTCTTT
CDR3 protein: CASSPGQTEAFF

V gene: TRBV30
clone size: .
D gene: .
J gene: TRBJ2-1
CDR3 DNA: TGTGCCAGGGGGGGAAGGGGAGAGCAGTTCTTC
CDR3 protein: CARGGRGEQFF

V gene: TRBV10-2
clone size: once
D gene: .
J gene: TRBJ2-3
CDR3 DNA: TGCGCCAGCAGTGAGCTAGGGCGGGGAAGCACAGATACGCAGTATTTT
CDR3 protein: CASSELGRGSTDTQYF

V gene: TRBV7-9
clone size: once
D gene: TRBD1
J gene: TRBJ1-2
CDR3 DNA: TGTGCCACCACCAATTACCTAGACAGGGGAAATGGCTACACCTTC
CDR3 protein: CATTNYLDRGNGYTF

V gene: TRBV5-1
clone size: .
D gene: .
J gene: TRBJ1-2
CDR3 DNA: TGCGCCAGCAGCCGACAGTTCTCTAACTATGGCTACACCTTC
CDR3 protein: CASSRQFSNYGYTF

V gene: TRBV15
clone size: .
D gene: .
J gene: TRBJ2-7
CDR3 DNA: TGTGCCACCAGCGGCGGCCTCAACGAGCAGTACTTC
CDR3 protein: CATSGGLNEQYF

V gene: TRBV4-1
clone size: .
D gene: .
J gene: TRBJ2-7
CDR3 DNA: TGCGCCAGCAGCCAAGGGGGGGGCTTTAACGAGCAGTACTTC
CDR3 protein: CASSQGGGFNEQYF

V gene: TRBV15
clone size: .
D gene: TRBD1
J gene: TRBJ2-1
CDR3 DNA: TGTGCCACCAGCAAGGGACAGGGTGACTACAATGAGCAGTTCTTC
CDR3 protein: CATSKGQGDYNEQFF

V gene: TRBV7-9
clone size: .
D gene: TRBD2
J gene: TRBJ2-5
CDR3 DNA: TGTTCCAGCAGCTTAGGAACTAGCGTGGAGACCCAGTACTTC
CDR3 protein: CSSSLGTSVETQYF

V gene: TRBV5-6
clone size: .
D gene: .
J gene: TRBJ1-5
CDR3 DNA: TGTGCCAGCAGCTTGGGTCCAGAAGGCAATCAGCCCCAGCATTTT
CDR3 protein: CASSLGPEGNQPQHF

V gene: TRBV7-9
clone size: .
D gene: TRBD2
J gene: TRBJ2-1
CDR3 DNA: TGTTCCAGCAGCTTAGCGCCCGGACTAGCGGACAATGAGCAGTTCTTC
CDR3 protein: CSSSLAPGLADNEQFF

V gene: TRBV18
clone size: .
D gene: TRBD1
J gene: TRBJ2-2
CDR3 DNA: TGTGCCAGCTCACCAGGACAGGGGGCCGTCGGGGAGCTGTTTTTT
CDR3 protein: CASSPGQGAVGELFF

V gene: TRBV7-9
clone size: .
D gene: TRBD2
J gene: TRBJ2-1
CDR3 DNA: TGTGCCAGCAGCCCGCGGGGGGTGGCCTACAATGAGCAGTTCTTC
CDR3 protein: CASSPRGVAYNEQFF

V gene: TRBV18
clone size: .
D gene: TRBD2
J gene: TRBJ2-1
CDR3 DNA: TGTGCCAGCTCACCGAGCGGGAGCTCCTACAATGAGCAGTTCTTC
CDR3 protein: CASSPSGSSYNEQFF

V gene: TRBV19
clone size: .
D gene: TRBD2
J gene: TRBJ2-1
CDR3 DNA: TGTGCCAGTAGTATATCTAGCGGGGTGGGGAATGAGCAGTTCTTC
CDR3 protein: CASSISSGVGNEQFF

V gene: TRBV30
clone size: .
D gene: .
J gene: TRBJ1-5
CDR3 DNA: TGTGCCTGGAGTACCGCCCCGGGGCAGCCCCAGCATTTT
CDR3 protein: CAWSTAPGQPQHF

V gene: TRBV4-3
clone size: .
D gene: .
J gene: TRBJ1-4
CDR3 DNA: TGCGCCAGCAGCCAAGCTGTTGCAACTAATGAAAAACTGTTTTTT
CDR3 protein: CASSQAVATNEKLFF